This T cell receptor beta chain originates from a study of blood T cell repertoires in COVID-19. Study-level information: Spain, Italy and the United States supplied samples that represented acute and convalescent COVID-19. T cells, B-cell-depleted T cells, or PBMCs supplied cDNA or gDNA.

CDR3 length: 13 amino acids. Trimming pared 0 bases from V and 3 bases from J, leaving 5 bases between. Germline assignment: CDR1 LNHDA and CDR2 SQIVND (reference sequence). In the original processing: How many nucleated cells were present was estimated from reference gene primer amplification. Data came from immunoSEQ multiplex PCR; TCRdb stores just in-frame clones and leaves some out. The V and J calls and clone size come from that table; D and trimming were worked out from the DNA. The sample lists about 240,000 clones; 80% to 90% were seen once. As to this clone: Additional DNA sequences in this sample encode the identical CDR3.

The receptor was derived from a woman aged 65 to 85 with acute or convalescent COVID-19. V gene TRBV19 combines with J gene TRBJ1-1, with D possibly TRBD1 on 5 matching bases. Sequencing was carried out using peripheral blood. The CDR3 spells CASSIDRDTEAFF. CDR3 DNA sequence: TGTGCCAGTAGTATAGACAGGGACACTGAAGCTTTCTTT.